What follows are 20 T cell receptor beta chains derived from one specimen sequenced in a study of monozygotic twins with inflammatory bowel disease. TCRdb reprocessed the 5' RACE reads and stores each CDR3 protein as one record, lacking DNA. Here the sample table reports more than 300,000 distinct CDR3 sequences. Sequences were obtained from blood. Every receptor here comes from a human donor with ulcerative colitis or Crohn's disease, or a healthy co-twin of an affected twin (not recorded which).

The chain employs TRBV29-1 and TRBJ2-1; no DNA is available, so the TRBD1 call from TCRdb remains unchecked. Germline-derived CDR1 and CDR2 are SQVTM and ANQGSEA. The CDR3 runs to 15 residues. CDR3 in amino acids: CSVEDGAGSYNEQFF.

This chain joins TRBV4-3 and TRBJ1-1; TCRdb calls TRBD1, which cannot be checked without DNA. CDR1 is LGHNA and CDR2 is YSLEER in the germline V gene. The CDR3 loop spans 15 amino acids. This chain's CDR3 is CASSQVTGADTEAFF.

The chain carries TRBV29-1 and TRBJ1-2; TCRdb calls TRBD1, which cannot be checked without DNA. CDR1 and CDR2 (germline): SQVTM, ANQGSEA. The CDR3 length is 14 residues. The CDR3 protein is CSVIRDTVNDGYTF.

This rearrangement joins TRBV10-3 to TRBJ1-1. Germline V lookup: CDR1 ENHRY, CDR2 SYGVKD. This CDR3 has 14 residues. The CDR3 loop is CAISEPAENTEAFF.

The CDR3: CSALGHPQGETQYF. The genes are TRBV20-1 and TRBJ2-5; without DNA, the TCRdb call of TRBD1 cannot be checked. Germline V CDR1 and CDR2: DFQATT, SNEGSKA (reference sequence). CDR3 size: 14 residues.

This CDR3 reads CASSLGTTRSYEQYF. The chain couples TRBV5-1 to TRBJ2-7; no DNA is available, so the TRBD2 call from TCRdb remains unchecked. From germline, CDR1 is SGHRS and CDR2 YFSETQ. CDR3 length: 15 amino acids.

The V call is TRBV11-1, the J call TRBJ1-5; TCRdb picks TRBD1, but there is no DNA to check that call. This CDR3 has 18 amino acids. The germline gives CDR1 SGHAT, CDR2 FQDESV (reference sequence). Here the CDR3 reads CASSLAGPGTDRNQPQHF.

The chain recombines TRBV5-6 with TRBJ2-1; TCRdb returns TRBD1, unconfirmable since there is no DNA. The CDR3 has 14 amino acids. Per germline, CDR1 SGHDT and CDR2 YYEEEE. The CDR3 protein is CAGTQRTAYNEQFF.

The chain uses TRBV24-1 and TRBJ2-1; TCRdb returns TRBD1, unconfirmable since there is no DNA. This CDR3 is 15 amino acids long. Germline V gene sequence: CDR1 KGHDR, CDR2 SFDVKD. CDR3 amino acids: CATSDADRGWNEQFF.

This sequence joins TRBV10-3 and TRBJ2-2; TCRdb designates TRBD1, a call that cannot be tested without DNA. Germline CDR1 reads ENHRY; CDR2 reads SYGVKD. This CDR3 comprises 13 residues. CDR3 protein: CAIRRGDTGELFF.

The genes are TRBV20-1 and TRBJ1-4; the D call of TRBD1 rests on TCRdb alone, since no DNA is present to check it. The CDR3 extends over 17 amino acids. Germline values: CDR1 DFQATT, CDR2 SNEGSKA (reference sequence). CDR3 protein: CSARDRTGSVTNEKLFF.

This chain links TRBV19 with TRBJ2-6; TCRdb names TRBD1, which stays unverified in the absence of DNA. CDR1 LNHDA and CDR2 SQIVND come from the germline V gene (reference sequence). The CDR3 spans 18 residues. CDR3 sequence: CASTGHFIPYSGANVLTF.

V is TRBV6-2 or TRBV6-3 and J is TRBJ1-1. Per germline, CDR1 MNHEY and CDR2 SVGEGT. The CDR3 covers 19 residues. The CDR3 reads CASSYQMGKVDPTNTEAFF.

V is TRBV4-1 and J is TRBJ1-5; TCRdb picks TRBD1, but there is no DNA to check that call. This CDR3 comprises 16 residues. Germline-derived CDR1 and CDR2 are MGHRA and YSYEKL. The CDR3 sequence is CASSPVGQGIYQPQHF.

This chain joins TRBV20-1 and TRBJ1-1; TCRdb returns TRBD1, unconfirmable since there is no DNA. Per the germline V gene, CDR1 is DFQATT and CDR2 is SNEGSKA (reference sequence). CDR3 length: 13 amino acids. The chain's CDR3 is CSATDRRNTEAFF.

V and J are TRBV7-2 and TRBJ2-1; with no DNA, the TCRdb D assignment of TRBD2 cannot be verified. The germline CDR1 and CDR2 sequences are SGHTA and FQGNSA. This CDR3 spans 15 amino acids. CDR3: CASSSQSGVDNEQFF.

The CDR3 sequence: CSVEARWDGSGYTF. The chain carries TRBV29-1 and TRBJ1-2; TCRdb lists TRBD1, though no DNA is available to test this call. The CDR3 has 14 amino acids. Per the germline V gene, CDR1 is SQVTM and CDR2 is ANQGSEA.

The CDR3 here is CSARDPPGDGANVLTF. V and J are TRBV20-1 and TRBJ2-6; TCRdb lists TRBD2, though no DNA is available to test this call. The CDR3 is 16 residues long. Germline lookup yields CDR1 DFQATT and CDR2 SNEGSKA (reference sequence).

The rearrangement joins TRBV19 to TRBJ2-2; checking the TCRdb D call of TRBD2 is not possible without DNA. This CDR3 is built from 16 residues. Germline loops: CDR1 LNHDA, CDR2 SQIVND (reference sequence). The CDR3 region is CASNLGQHANTGELFF.

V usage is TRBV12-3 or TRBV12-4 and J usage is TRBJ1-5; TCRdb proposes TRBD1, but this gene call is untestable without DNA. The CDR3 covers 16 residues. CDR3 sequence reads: CASSPGRLGSNQPQHF.